The rows below give T cell receptor beta chains drawn from one sample of a study of blood T cell repertoires in COVID-19. TCRdb keeps only in-frame clones here, not all; method: immunoSEQ multiplex PCR. Found here are some 35,000 clones, about 87% of them singletons; the top ten hold about 7%. The specimen was peripheral blood. These receptors came from a human donor in a cohort sampled during active COVID-19. The CDR3 runs from the conserved cysteine through the conserved F or W. Fields, in order: CDR3 length, clone size, V gene, D gene, J gene, CDR3 DNA, CDR3 protein. D genes are given only for firm matches. Rows give clone size only sometimes, using once, few, many, or a class for an expanded clone.

cdr3_length: 11; clone_size: NA; v_call: TRBV5-6; d_call: NA; j_call: TRBJ2-7; cdr3_nt: TGTGCCAGCAGCTACCCCGGCGAGCAGTACTTC; cdr3_aa: CASSYPGEQYF
cdr3_length: 15; clone_size: NA; v_call: TRBV5-6; d_call: NA; j_call: TRBJ2-2; cdr3_nt: TGTGCCAGCAGCTTGGTTTCCACGAACACCGGGGAGCTGTTTTTT; cdr3_aa: CASSLVSTNTGELFF
cdr3_length: 13; clone_size: NA; v_call: TRBV28; d_call: TRBD1; j_call: TRBJ2-7; cdr3_nt: TGTGCCAGCAGTGTGGGACAGGCCTACGAGCAGTACTTC; cdr3_aa: CASSVGQAYEQYF
cdr3_length: 15; clone_size: NA; v_call: TRBV29-1; d_call: TRBD1; j_call: TRBJ1-1; cdr3_nt: TGCAGCGTTGAGTTGACCGGACAGGGTGAGACTGAAGCTTTCTTT; cdr3_aa: CSVELTGQGETEAFF
cdr3_length: 14; clone_size: NA; v_call: TRBV6-5; d_call: TRBD1; j_call: TRBJ1-2; cdr3_nt: TGTGCCAGCAGTAAGCACGCAGGGGGATATGGCTACACCTTC; cdr3_aa: CASSKHAGGYGYTF
cdr3_length: 14; clone_size: NA; v_call: TRBV10-3; d_call: NA; j_call: TRBJ1-5; cdr3_nt: TGTGCCATCAGTGAGTCGCGGGGCAATCAGCCCCAGCATTTT; cdr3_aa: CAISESRGNQPQHF
cdr3_length: 14; clone_size: NA; v_call: TRBV6-1; d_call: TRBD2; j_call: TRBJ2-7; cdr3_nt: TGTGCCAGCAGAACACTAGCGGGAGGGCCCGAGCAGTACTTC; cdr3_aa: CASRTLAGGPEQYF
cdr3_length: 15; clone_size: NA; v_call: TRBV6-5; d_call: NA; j_call: TRBJ1-4; cdr3_nt: TGTGCCAGCAGTTACTACGGCAGGCCTAATGAAAAACTGTTTTTT; cdr3_aa: CASSYYGRPNEKLFF
cdr3_length: 16; clone_size: NA; v_call: TRBV11-1; d_call: TRBD2; j_call: TRBJ2-5; cdr3_nt: TGTGCCAGCAGCTTAGGGCGTCTAGCGGATCCTGGGATCCAGTACTTC; cdr3_aa: CASSLGRLADPGIQYF
cdr3_length: 12; clone_size: NA; v_call: TRBV6-5; d_call: NA; j_call: TRBJ1-2; cdr3_nt: TGTGCCAGCAGGTTACAGGGATTTGGCTACACCTTC; cdr3_aa: CASRLQGFGYTF
cdr3_length: 13; clone_size: NA; v_call: TRBV12-3/TRBV12-4; d_call: TRBD1; j_call: TRBJ2-7; cdr3_nt: TGTGCCAGCACCTGGACAGGTGGACACGAGCAGTACTTC; cdr3_aa: CASTWTGGHEQYF
cdr3_length: 16; clone_size: NA; v_call: TRBV10-3; d_call: TRBD1; j_call: TRBJ2-3; cdr3_nt: TGTGCCATCAGTGACGTCCGGGACAGGGAAAAAGATACGCAGTATTTT; cdr3_aa: CAISDVRDREKDTQYF
cdr3_length: 13; clone_size: NA; v_call: TRBV7-2; d_call: TRBD1; j_call: TRBJ2-7; cdr3_nt: TGTGCCAGCAGCCGGGCAGGGGGCTACGAGCAGTACTTC; cdr3_aa: CASSRAGGYEQYF
cdr3_length: 15; clone_size: NA; v_call: TRBV19; d_call: TRBD2; j_call: TRBJ2-1; cdr3_nt: TGTGCCAGTAGTATAGCGGGGGGGCACTACAATGAGCAGTTCTTC; cdr3_aa: CASSIAGGHYNEQFF
cdr3_length: 14; clone_size: NA; v_call: TRBV29-1; d_call: NA; j_call: TRBJ2-5; cdr3_nt: TGCAGCTCCCTAGGCAGCTGGTACCAAGAGACCCAGTACTTC; cdr3_aa: CSSLGSWYQETQYF
cdr3_length: 16; clone_size: NA; v_call: TRBV3-1/TRBV3-2; d_call: TRBD1; j_call: TRBJ2-4; cdr3_nt: TGTGCCAGCAGCCAAGTATACAGGGGGCCCAAAAACATTCAGTACTTC; cdr3_aa: CASSQVYRGPKNIQYF
cdr3_length: 20; clone_size: NA; v_call: TRBV23-1; d_call: TRBD1; j_call: TRBJ1-5; cdr3_nt: TGCGCCAGCAGTCGATCGGCCGGGGACAGGGGCTTTCTCATCAATCAGCCCCAGCATTTT; cdr3_aa: CASSRSAGDRGFLINQPQHF
cdr3_length: 16; clone_size: NA; v_call: TRBV5-1; d_call: NA; j_call: TRBJ2-1; cdr3_nt: TGCGCCAGCTCGCAAACGGGCGGGGCGACCTACAATGAGCAGTTCTTC; cdr3_aa: CASSQTGGATYNEQFF
cdr3_length: 14; clone_size: NA; v_call: TRBV12-2; d_call: NA; j_call: TRBJ2-7; cdr3_nt: TGTGCAAGTCGCTTAGACGGGAGTCCCTACGAGCAGTACTTC; cdr3_aa: CASRLDGSPYEQYF
cdr3_length: 15; clone_size: NA; v_call: TRBV28; d_call: TRBD1; j_call: TRBJ1-2; cdr3_nt: TGTGCCAGCAGTTTACCGGGGACAGGGGGCGATGGCTACACCTTC; cdr3_aa: CASSLPGTGGDGYTF
cdr3_length: 17; clone_size: NA; v_call: TRBV28; d_call: TRBD1; j_call: TRBJ1-2; cdr3_nt: TGTGCCAGCAGTTTTCCCCAGGGGGCTCTTATGAAGTATGGCTACACCTTC; cdr3_aa: CASSFPQGALMKYGYTF
cdr3_length: 14; clone_size: once; v_call: TRBV6-5; d_call: NA; j_call: TRBJ2-7; cdr3_nt: TGTGCCAGCATCCCCAGAGGGCAGGGGTACGAGCAGTACTTC; cdr3_aa: CASIPRGQGYEQYF